The clone carrying this TCR beta chain occurred a few times. Its specificity is unknown. The sample comes from a study of cytomegalovirus exposure and HLA in healthy donors. Trimming left V 0 bases short and J 6 bases short, with 10 bases between. CDR3 length: 13 residues. Germline values: CDR1 GTSNPN, CDR2 SVGIG (reference sequence). Findings and limits, study-wide: Cytomegalovirus-associated status was assigned to more than 150 TCR beta chains. Across donors, sequencing depth was assumed by presence/absence analyses to be roughly uniform.

60 Vbeta and 13 Jbeta primers were used in PCR. Methods used by the authors: A later analysis counted approximately 80 million unique TCR beta chains, some 10 million shared. Profiling relied on immunoSEQ multiplex PCR, and the TCRdb table lists in-frame clones only, not all of them. The V and J calls and the clone size are those of that table, but D and trimming were determined from the DNA. The sample carries around 150,000 clones, over 60% recorded once. The sequence was obtained from a woman aged 30 to 39 in good health and CMV-seropositive. Specimen: PBMCs. The V and J genes are TRBV30 and TRBJ2-3, with TRBD2 as a possible D gene (5 bases). CDR3 DNA: TGTGCCTGGAGTGTACTAGTACGCGATACGCAGTATTTT. Translation: CAWSVLVRDTQYF.